These 9 T cell receptor beta chains were sequenced from one sample in a study of blood T cells in healthy people across ages. For the second PCR, which ran for 7 to 11 cycles, a sample-barcoded 5' primer and a J-beta primer mix were used. TCRdb fed the 5' RACE reads into MiXCR, producing one record per CDR3 protein. Seen here are 600,000 to 800,000 distinct CDR3 sequences, roughly half observed once, and the top ten hold approximately 12%. Sequenced input: blood. The receptors derive from an elderly woman in good health.

The chain employs TRBV27 and TRBJ2-1; possible D gene TRBD2, 6 bases. Trimming pared 6 bases from V and 10 bases from J, leaving 19 bases between. CDR1 and CDR2 from the germline V gene are MNHEY and SMNVEV (reference sequence). The CDR3 has 14 amino acids. Here the CDR3 DNA reads TGTGCCAGCAGCGTTGTTTATCGGGACTTGGAGCAGTTCTTC. Translated: CASSVVYRDLEQFF.

The gene calls are TRBV29-1 and TRBJ2-5; TRBD1 is a possible D gene (6 bases). Germline loops: CDR1 SQVTM, CDR2 ANQGSEA. This CDR3 comprises 13 residues. Trimming removed 4 bases from V and 2 bases from J, with 11 bases in between. This CDR3 is CSVVIRGQETQYF. CDR3 DNA sequence: TGCAGCGTTGTGATCAGGGGACAAGAGACCCAGTACTTC. Combining the CDR3 with reference TRBV29-1 and TRBJ2-5 gives the whole variable domain SAVISQKPSRDICQRGTSLTIQCQVDSQVTMMFWYRQQPGQSLTLIATANQGSEATYESGFVIDKFPISRPNLTFSTLTVSNMSPEDSSIYLCSVVIRGQETQYFGPGTRLLVL.

This sequence joins TRBV9 and TRBJ2-7; possible D gene TRBD1, 7 bases. Germline-derived CDR1 and CDR2 are SGDLS and YYNGEE. V shed 4 bases and J shed 0 bases, with 14 bases lying between them. The CDR3 sequence is 15 residues long. Here the CDR3 DNA reads TGTGCCAGCAGCCCCCAGGGGGGAGTCTCCTACGAGCAGTACTTC. It codes for CASSPQGGVSYEQYF.

This clonotype has a handful of counts. The chain couples TRBV6-5 to TRBJ2-2, with 10 bases identical to TRBD1. V shed 2 bases and J 5 bases; nucleotides not matched to a gene: 2. The CDR3 has 15 amino acids. Germline CDR1 and CDR2: MNHEY and SVGAGI. The CDR3, as DNA: TGTGCCAGCAGTTACGGACAGGGGGAAACCGGGGAGCTGTTTTTT. Translating gives CASSYGQGETGELFF.

This rearrangement joins TRBV5-1 to TRBJ2-7, with a tentative D call TRBD1 (5 bases). Germline CDR1 reads SGHRS; CDR2 reads YFSETQ. With 2 bases removed from V and 3 bases from J, the gap between germline ends came to 9 bases. The CDR3 spans 13 residues. The CDR3 coding sequence is TGCGCCAGCAGCTTTACCCAGGGCTACGAGCAGTACTTC. This translates into CASSFTQGYEQYF.

The chain recombines TRBV20-1 with TRBJ2-2; 7 bases align to TRBD2. The V gene's germline CDR1 is DFQATT and CDR2 SNEGSKA (reference sequence). There are 15 residues in the CDR3. Trimming removed 0 bases from V and 7 bases from J; junction bases left unmatched: 8. The CDR3 DNA sequence: TGCAGTGCTAGAGATCCCAGGGACTACAACGGGGAGCTGTTTTTT. Translating gives CSARDPRDYNGELFF.

The sample holds many counts of this clonotype. The chain uses TRBV29-1 and TRBJ2-6; unclear D gene. Germline V lookup: CDR1 SQVTM, CDR2 ANQGSEA. The CDR3 is 15 amino acids. Trimming took 4 bases from V and 0 from J, leaving 10 bases between them. CDR3 amino acids: CSVAGWSSGANVLTF. The CDR3 DNA reads as TGCAGCGTTGCCGGTTGGAGCTCTGGGGCCAACGTCCTGACTTTC. The variable domain in full, with the rest retrieved from reference TRBV29-1 and TRBJ2-6, is SAVISQKPSRDICQRGTSLTIQCQVDSQVTMMFWYRQQPGQSLTLIATANQGSEATYESGFVIDKFPISRPNLTFSTLTVSNMSPEDSSIYLCSVAGWSSGANVLTFGAGSRLTVL.

A word on this clonotype: Germline and junction disagree at one end, which may indicate a read error. This chain uses TRBV12-3 or TRBV12-4 with TRBJ2-3, with D unresolved. The CDR3 covers 11 residues. CDR3 sequence: CARVWADTQYF. The DNA for the CDR3 is TGTGCCAGAGTATGGGCGGATACGCAATATTTT.

V usage is TRBV6-2 or TRBV6-3 and J usage is TRBJ2-2; D is undetermined. Per germline, CDR1 MNHEY and CDR2 SVGEGT. The CDR3 totals 14 residues. V lost 7 bases and J 6 bases, leaving 15 bases between the germline ends. The chain's CDR3 is CASTTSLVAGELFF. The CDR3 coding sequence is TGTGCCAGCACCACCTCTTTAGTGGCCGGGGAGCTGTTTTTT.